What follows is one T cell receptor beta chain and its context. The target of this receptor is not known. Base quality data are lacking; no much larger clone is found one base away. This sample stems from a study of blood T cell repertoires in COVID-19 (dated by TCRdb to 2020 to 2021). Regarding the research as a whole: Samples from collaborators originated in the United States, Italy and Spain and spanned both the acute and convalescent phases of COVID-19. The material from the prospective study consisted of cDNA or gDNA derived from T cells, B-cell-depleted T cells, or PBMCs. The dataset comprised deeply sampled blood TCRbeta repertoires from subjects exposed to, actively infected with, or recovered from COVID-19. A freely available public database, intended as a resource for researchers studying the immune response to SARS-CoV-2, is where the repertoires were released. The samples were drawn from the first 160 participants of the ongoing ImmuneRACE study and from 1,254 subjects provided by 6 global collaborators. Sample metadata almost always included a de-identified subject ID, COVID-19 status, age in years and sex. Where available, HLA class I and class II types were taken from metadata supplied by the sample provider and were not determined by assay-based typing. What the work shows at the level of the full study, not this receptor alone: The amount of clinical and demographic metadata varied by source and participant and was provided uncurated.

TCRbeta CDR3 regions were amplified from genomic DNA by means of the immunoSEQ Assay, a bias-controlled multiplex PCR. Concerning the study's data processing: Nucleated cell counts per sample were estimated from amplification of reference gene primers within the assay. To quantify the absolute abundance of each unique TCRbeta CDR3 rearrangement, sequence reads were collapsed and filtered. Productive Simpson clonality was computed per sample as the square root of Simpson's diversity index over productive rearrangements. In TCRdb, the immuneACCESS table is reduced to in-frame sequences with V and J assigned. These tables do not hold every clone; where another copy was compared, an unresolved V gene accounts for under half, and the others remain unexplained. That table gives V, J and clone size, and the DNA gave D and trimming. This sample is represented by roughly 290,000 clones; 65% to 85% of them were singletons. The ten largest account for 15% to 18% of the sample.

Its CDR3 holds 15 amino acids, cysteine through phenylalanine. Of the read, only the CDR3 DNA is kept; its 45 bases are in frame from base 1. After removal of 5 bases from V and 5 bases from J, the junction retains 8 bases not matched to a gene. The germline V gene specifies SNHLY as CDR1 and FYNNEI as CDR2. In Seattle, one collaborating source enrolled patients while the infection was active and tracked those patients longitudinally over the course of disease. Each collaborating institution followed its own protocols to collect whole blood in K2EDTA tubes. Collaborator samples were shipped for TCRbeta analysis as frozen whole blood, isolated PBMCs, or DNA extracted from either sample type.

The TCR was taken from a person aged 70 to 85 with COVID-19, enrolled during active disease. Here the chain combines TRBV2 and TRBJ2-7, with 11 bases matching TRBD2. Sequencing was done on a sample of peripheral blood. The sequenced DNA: TGTGCCAGCAGTCTACTAGCGGGAGATGGAAACGAGCAGTACTTC. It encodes CASSLLAGDGNEQYF. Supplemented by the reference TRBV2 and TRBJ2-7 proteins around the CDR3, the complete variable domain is EPEVTQTPSHQVTQMGQEVILRCVPISNHLYFYWYRQILGQKVEFLVSFYNNEISEKSEIFDDQFSVERPDGSNFTLKIRSTKLEDSAMYFCASSLLAGDGNEQYFGPGTRLTVT.